This paragraph reports one TCR beta chain. The antigen is unknown. The data originate from a study of identical twins. Germline loops: CDR1 MNHNS, CDR2 SASEGT. Trimming took off 3 bases at V and 7 bases at J, with 10 bases between the two ends. The CDR3 length is 12 residues. With template switching, a universal primer site was added, and the cDNA carried unique molecular identifiers. TCRdb itself ran the 5' RACE reads through MiXCR, one entry per CDR3 protein. The sample has 570,000 or so distinct CDR3 sequences, over 8.5% seen once. Study observations and caveats: High-abundance cord blood beta clonotypes had fewer insertions; memory repertoires showed none. The models gave estimates that fell short of the out-of-frame TCR alpha sharing seen in monozygotic twins. The degree of excess twin sharing was weaker in beta out-of-frame sequences.

The same data also went into a second study, on yellow fever vaccine responses in identical twins.

The V gene is TRBV6-1, the J gene TRBJ2-7; the D is unclear. Sequenced sample: PBMCs. This receptor was identified in a woman aged 18-35 years in good health. CDR3 sequence: CASSDAKREQYF. The CDR3 DNA reads TGTGCCAGCAGTGACGCAAAGCGAGAGCAGTACTTC.